Given below is one T cell receptor (beta chain) in context. Its specificity is unknown. This specimen belongs to a study of T cell responses to AZD1222 COVID-19 vaccine. General study points: The CD4 TCRs associated with vaccination extended across spike and predominated at 160-218 and 743-854. The donor group comprised mostly white British people and more females; the analysis possibly underestimated clonal diversity.

The data were produced by immunoSEQ multiplex PCR, yet TCRdb's version contains in-frame clones alone and is incomplete. This sample has more than 150,000 clones, with 90% found just once. Specimen: peripheral blood, collected on day 0 of AZD1222 vaccination. This TCR derives from an adult in good health.

CDR3 sequence reads: CSVVAFHEQYF. The DNA of the CDR3 is TGCAGCGTCGTAGCGTTCCACGAGCAGTACTTC. The chain recombines TRBV29-1 with TRBJ2-7; TRBD2 might be the D (5 bases). CDR3 length equals 11 residues. Trimming left V 6 bases short and J 5 bases short, with 11 bases between. Per the germline V gene, CDR1 is SQVTM and CDR2 is ANQGSEA.